Following are 7 T cell receptor beta chains from one sample sequenced in a study of CD8+ T cells in alopecia areata. The sequencing template was cDNA reverse transcribed from extracted RNA. Only in-frame clones appear in the TCRdb table, and some are missing; sequencing was by immunoSEQ multiplex PCR. The sample carries fewer than 200,000 clones, 50% to 70% recorded once. Source: CD4+ T cells sorted from blood, taken at week 0. The receptors were sampled from a human donor with alopecia areata.

This chain joins TRBV10-3 and TRBJ2-7; D may correspond to TRBD1 or TRBD2 (6 bases each). Germline V lookup: CDR1 ENHRY, CDR2 SYGVKD. Trimming took 10 bases from V and 3 from J, leaving 22 bases between them. CDR3 length equals 15 residues. CDR3 sequence reads: CATRDSPRGVYEQYF. CDR3 DNA: TGTGCCACCCGAGACAGTCCAAGGGGGGTCTACGAGCAGTACTTC.

The count of this clone is one. V usage is TRBV30 and J usage is TRBJ2-3; tentatively, D is TRBD1 or TRBD2 (7 bases each). The CDR3 is 15 residues long. V lost 0 bases and J 3 bases, leaving 13 bases between the germline ends. Germline V CDR1 and CDR2: GTSNPN, SVGIG (reference sequence). In DNA form, the CDR3 reads TGTGCCTGGAGTGTACGCAGGGGGGGGACAGATACGCAGTATTTT. Its translation: CAWSVRRGGTDTQYF. Full variable domain (missing parts from reference TRBV30 and TRBJ2-3): SQTIHQWPATLVQPVGSPLSLECTVEGTSNPNLYWYRQAAGRGLQLLFYSVGIGQISSEVPQNLSASRPQDRQFILSSKKLLLSDSGFYLCAWSVRRGGTDTQYFGPGTRLTVL.

The chain has TRBV4-2 and TRBJ1-2; 9 positions match TRBD1. The CDR3 runs 14 residues. V was pared by 5 bases and J by 4 bases, with 5 bases of the junction left unmatched. Germline values: CDR1 LGHNA, CDR2 YNFKEQ. The CDR3 loop reads CASSAGTGSYGYTF. Here the CDR3 DNA reads TGTGCCAGCAGCGCGGGGACAGGGTCCTATGGCTACACCTTC.

This chain links TRBV7-9 with TRBJ1-2, with no clear D. V lost 0 bases, J lost 2 bases, and 13 bases lay in between. The CDR3 extends over 16 amino acids. CDR1 and CDR2 (germline): SEHNR, FQNEAQ (reference sequence). The CDR3 region is CASSLAMTTANYGYTF. CDR3 nucleotides: TGTGCCAGCAGCTTAGCCATGACCACAGCCAACTATGGCTACACCTTC.

This clone was seen a few times. J is TRBJ1-1 and V is TRBV15; D might be TRBD1 (5 bases). Trimming removed 4 bases at V and 8 bases at J, with 11 bases between. The CDR3 has 12 residues. Per the germline V gene, CDR1 is LNHNV and CDR2 is YYDKDF (reference sequence). The CDR3 loop is CATSKGHSEAFF. In DNA form, the CDR3 reads TGTGCCACCAGCAAAGGACATTCCGAAGCTTTCTTT.

This clone occurred a few times. The chain combines TRBV11-2 with TRBJ2-2; TRBD2 matches 11 bases. The CDR3 runs to 15 residues. J gave up 6 bases and V 7 bases, and 7 bases lay outside the gene matches. Germline CDR1 SGHAT, CDR2 FQNNGV. CDR3 sequence (DNA): TGTGCCAGCACCCGGAATAGCGGGGGGGCCGGGGAGCTGTTTTTT. Translated: CASTRNSGGAGELFF.

This clone was counted a single time. The chain is built from TRBV30 and TRBJ2-2, with 8 bases that match TRBD1. Germline V lookup: CDR1 GTSNPN, CDR2 SVGIG (reference sequence). V lost 4 bases, J lost 0 bases, and 4 bases stayed unmatched. The CDR3 extends over 15 amino acids. CDR3 DNA: TGTGCCTGGACTAGGACAGGGACGAACACCGGGGAGCTGTTTTTT. It is translated as CAWTRTGTNTGELFF.